This T cell receptor (beta chain) is from a study of blood T cell repertoires in COVID-19. Measured with immunoSEQ multiplex PCR; TCRdb has only the in-frame clones, and not every one. The sample shows 250,000 or so clones, around 89% of them seen only once. The source material was peripheral blood. This TCR was recovered from a woman in her sixties with COVID-19, enrolled during active disease.

The CDR3 loop reads CASSPRKGGNTEAFF. As DNA, the CDR3 is TGTGCCAGCAGCCCTCGAAAAGGGGGGAACACTGAAGCTTTCTTT. This chain links TRBV2 with TRBJ1-1; tentative D call: TRBD1 (6 bases). This CDR3 region has 15 residues. V was shortened by 6 bases and J by 1 base, with 15 bases between the two germline ends. Germline CDR1 SNHLY, CDR2 FYNNEI.